The present TCR beta chain was sequenced within a study of blood T cells in healthy people across ages. Study results and limitations: Whereas aged donors had fewer naive CD4+ cells, long-lived donors had more of them and higher diversity. From one million sequenced T cells, diversity estimates were lower bounds.

Trimming at V came to 4 bases and at J to 1 base, leaving 3 bases not matched to a gene. The CDR3 sequence is 15 residues long. Germline V gives CDR1 LNHNV, CDR2 YYDKDF (reference sequence). Collection of 8.5 to 10 milliliters of peripheral blood was performed for each donor. Comment on this clonotype: Its antigen is not identified.

The authors ran a second PCR of 7 to 11 cycles using a sample-barcoded 5' primer and a J-beta primer mix. A template-switch adaptor with 12 random nucleotides tagged each cDNA molecule. TCRdb analysed the 5' RACE reads with MiXCR anew, one entry per CDR3 protein. The sample includes about 1.8 million distinct CDR3 sequences, just under 50% seen only once; the top ten take approximately 2.1%. The sequence was collected from a woman aged 40 to 50 in good health. Sequenced input: blood. The chain has TRBV15 and TRBJ2-5; TRBD1 matches at 10 bases. The CDR3 is CATSTRQGAQETQYF. The CDR3 bases are TGTGCCACCAGCACCCGACAGGGGGCCCAAGAGACCCAGTACTTC.